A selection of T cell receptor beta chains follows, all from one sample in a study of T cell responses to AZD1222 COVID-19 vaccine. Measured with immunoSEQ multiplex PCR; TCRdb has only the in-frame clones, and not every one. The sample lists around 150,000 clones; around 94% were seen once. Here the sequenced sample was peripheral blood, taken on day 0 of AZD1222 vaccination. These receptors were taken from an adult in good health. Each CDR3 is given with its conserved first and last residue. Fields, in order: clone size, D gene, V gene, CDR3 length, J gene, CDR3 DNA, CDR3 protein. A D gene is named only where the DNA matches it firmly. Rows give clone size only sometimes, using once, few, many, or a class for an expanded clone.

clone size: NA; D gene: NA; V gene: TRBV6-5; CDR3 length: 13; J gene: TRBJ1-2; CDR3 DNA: TGTGCCAGCAGACGTGGAGGAAACTATGGCTACACCTTC; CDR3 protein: CASRRGGNYGYTF
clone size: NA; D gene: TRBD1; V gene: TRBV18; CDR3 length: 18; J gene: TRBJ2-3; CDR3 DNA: TGTGCCAGCTCACCAGTAATGTTGGGACAGCCCCTAGGAGATACGCAGTATTTT; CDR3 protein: CASSPVMLGQPLGDTQYF
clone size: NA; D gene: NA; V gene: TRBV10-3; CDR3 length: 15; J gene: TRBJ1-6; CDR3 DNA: TGTGCCATCAGTGAGTCGGAGGGAGAGAATTCACCCCTCCACTTT; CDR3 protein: CAISESEGENSPLHF
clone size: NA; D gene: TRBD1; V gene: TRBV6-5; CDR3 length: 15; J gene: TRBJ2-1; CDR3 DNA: TGTGCCAGCAGTTACGATGACAGGGAATACAATGAGCAGTTCTTC; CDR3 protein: CASSYDDREYNEQFF
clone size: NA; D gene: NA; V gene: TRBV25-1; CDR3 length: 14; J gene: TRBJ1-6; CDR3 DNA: TGTGCCAGCACCTCGTCGGTGGGGAAATCACCCCTCCACTTT; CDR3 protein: CASTSSVGKSPLHF
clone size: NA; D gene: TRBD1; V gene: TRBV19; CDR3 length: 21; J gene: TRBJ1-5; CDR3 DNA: TGTGCCAGTACCCCGATAGAGAGGGACAGGGGGCGCAGGCGTAAAAATCAGCCCCAGCATTTT; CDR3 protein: CASTPIERDRGRRRKNQPQHF
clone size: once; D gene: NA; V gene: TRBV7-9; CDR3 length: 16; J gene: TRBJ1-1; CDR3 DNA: TGTGCCAGCAGCCGGTTTTTGTCCTCGCCGGACACTGAAGCTTTCTTT; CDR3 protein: CASSRFLSSPDTEAFF
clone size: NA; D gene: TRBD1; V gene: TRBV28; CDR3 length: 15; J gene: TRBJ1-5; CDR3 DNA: TGTGCCAGCAGTTCCCCTGGGACAGGGCGTCAGCCCCAGCATTTT; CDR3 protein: CASSSPGTGRQPQHF
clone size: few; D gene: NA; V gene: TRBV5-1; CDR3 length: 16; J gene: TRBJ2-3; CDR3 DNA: TGCGCCAGCAGCTCCCGCCGCCCAGATAGCACAGATACGCAGTATTTT; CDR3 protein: CASSSRRPDSTDTQYF
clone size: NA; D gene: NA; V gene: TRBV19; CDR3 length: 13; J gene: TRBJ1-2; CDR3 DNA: TGTGCCAGTAGCCCCGGAGTCTGGAATGGCTACACCTTC; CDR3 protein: CASSPGVWNGYTF
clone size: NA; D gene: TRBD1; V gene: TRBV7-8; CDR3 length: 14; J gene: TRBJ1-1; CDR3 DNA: TGTGCCAGCAGCCAAGGACAGGGGGGTTCTGAAGCTTTCTTT; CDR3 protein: CASSQGQGGSEAFF
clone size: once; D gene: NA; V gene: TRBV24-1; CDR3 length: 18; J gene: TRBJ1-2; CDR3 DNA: TGTGCCACCAGTGACCGCACCCAGGTCTTTACCCGTAACTATGGCTACACCTTC; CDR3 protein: CATSDRTQVFTRNYGYTF
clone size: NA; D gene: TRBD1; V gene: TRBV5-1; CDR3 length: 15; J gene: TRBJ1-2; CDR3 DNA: TGCGCCAGCAGCTGGACAGGGGGCGCGAGGTATGGCTACACCTTC; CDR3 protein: CASSWTGGARYGYTF
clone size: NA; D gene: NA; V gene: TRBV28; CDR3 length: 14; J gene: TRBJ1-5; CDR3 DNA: TGTGCCAGCCGGGGGGAGACGGACAATCAGCCCCAGCATTTT; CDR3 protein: CASRGETDNQPQHF
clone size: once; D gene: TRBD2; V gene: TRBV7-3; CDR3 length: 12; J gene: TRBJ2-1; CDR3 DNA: TGTGCCAGCAGCTCCGGGGGGAATGAGCAGTTCTTC; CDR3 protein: CASSSGGNEQFF
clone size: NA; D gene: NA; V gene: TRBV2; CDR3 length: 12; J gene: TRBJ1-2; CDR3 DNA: TGTGCCAGCAGTGAGGAAGCAGGTGGCTACACCTTC; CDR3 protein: CASSEEAGGYTF
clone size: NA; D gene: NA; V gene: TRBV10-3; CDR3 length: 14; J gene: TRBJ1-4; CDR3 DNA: TGTGCCATCAGTGAGTCGACGGGATACGAAAAACTGTTTTTT; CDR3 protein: CAISESTGYEKLFF
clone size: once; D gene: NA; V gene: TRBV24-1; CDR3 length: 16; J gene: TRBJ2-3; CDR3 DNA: TGTGCCACCAGTGATGCCCGTGGCCCCTTGGTAGATACGCAGTATTTT; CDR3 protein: CATSDARGPLVDTQYF
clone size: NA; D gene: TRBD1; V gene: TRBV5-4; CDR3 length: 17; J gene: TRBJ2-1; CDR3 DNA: TGTGCCAGCAGCTTGGGGTTGGCGGGACAGGGTCGAGATGAGCAGTTCTTC; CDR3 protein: CASSLGLAGQGRDEQFF
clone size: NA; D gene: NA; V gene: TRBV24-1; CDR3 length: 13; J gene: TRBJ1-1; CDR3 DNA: TGTGCCACCAGTGAGGGGATGAACACTGAAGCTTTCTTT; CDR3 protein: CATSEGMNTEAFF
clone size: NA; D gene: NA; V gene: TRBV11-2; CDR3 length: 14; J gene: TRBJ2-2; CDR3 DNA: TGTGCCAGCAGCCGGGACATTCTTCCCGGGGAGCTGTTTTTT; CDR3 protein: CASSRDILPGELFF
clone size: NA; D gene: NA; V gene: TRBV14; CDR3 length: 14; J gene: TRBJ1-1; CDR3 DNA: TGTGCCAGCAGCCAATACGACGTTAATACTGAAGCTTTCTTT; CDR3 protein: CASSQYDVNTEAFF
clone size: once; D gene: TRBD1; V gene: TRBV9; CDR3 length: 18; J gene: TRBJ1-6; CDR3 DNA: TGTGCCAGCAGCGTATCTTGGACAGGGAGCTCCTATAATTCACCCCTCCACTTT; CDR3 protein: CASSVSWTGSSYNSPLHF
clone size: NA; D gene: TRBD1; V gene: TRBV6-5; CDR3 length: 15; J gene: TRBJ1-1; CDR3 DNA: TGTGCCAGCAGTACCGACAGGGCCCCGAACACTGAAGCTTTCTTT; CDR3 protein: CASSTDRAPNTEAFF
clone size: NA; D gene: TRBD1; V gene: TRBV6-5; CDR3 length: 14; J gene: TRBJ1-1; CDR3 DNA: TGTGCCAGCAGATGGACAGGGGGCGGAACTGAAGCTTTCTTT; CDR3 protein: CASRWTGGGTEAFF
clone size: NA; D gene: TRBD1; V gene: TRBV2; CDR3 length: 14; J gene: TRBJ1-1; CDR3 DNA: TGTGCCAGCACCGAAAGCCCCGGGACAGCCGAAGCTTTCTTT; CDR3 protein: CASTESPGTAEAFF
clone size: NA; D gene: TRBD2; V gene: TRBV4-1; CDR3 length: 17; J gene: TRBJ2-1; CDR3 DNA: TGCGCCAGCAGCCAAGATAAGTTGGGCGGGGGGGCCAATGAGCAGTTCTTC; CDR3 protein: CASSQDKLGGGANEQFF
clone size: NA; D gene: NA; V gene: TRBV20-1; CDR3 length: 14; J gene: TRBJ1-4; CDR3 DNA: TGCAGTGCTAGTGTGGGGGCAACTAATGAAAAACTGTTTTTT; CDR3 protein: CSASVGATNEKLFF
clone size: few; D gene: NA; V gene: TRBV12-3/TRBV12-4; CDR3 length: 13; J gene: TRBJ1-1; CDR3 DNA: TGTGCCAGCAGTCTTATGGCTGACGCTGAAGCTTTCTTT; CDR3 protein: CASSLMADAEAFF
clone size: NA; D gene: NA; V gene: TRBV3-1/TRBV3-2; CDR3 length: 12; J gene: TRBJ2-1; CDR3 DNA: TGTGCCAGCAGCCCTATTGGGAATGAGCAGTTCTTC; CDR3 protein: CASSPIGNEQFF
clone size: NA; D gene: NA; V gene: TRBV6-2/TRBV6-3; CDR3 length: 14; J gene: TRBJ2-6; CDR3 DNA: TGTGCCAGCAGTAGGGTTGTTGGGGCCAACGTCCTGACTTTC; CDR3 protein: CASSRVVGANVLTF
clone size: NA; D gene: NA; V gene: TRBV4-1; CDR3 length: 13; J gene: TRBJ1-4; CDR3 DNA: TGCGCCAGCAGCCAATCTACTTCGGAAAAACTGTTTTTT; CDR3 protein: CASSQSTSEKLFF
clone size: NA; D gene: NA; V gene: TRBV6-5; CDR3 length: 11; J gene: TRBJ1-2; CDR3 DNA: TGTGCCAGCAGTTTCTCTGGTGGCTACACCTTC; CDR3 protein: CASSFSGGYTF
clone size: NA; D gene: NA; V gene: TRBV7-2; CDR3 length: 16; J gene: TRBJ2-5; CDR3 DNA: TGTGCCAGCAGCTTAGTTCGTCAGCGAGCAGTAGAGACCCAGTACTTC; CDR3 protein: CASSLVRQRAVETQYF
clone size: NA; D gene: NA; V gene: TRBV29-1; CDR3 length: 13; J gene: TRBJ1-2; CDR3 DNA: TGCAGCGCGTCGCAGGGAGGGGTCGGTGGCTACACCTTC; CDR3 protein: CSASQGGVGGYTF
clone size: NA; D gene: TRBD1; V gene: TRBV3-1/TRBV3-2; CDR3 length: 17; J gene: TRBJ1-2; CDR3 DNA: TGTGCCAGCAGCCATCCGGGACAGGGCCAGGGGTACGCTGGCTACACCTTC; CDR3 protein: CASSHPGQGQGYAGYTF
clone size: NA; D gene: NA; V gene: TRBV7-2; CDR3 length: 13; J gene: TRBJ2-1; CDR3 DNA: TGTGCCAGCAGCTCCCAGGGCGTTGGGGAGCAGTTCTTC; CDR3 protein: CASSSQGVGEQFF
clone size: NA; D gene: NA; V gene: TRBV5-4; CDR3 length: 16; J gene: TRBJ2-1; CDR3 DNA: TGTGCCAGCAGCGCCCCTGGCGGGGAGTCCAACAATGAGCAGTTCTTC; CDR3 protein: CASSAPGGESNNEQFF
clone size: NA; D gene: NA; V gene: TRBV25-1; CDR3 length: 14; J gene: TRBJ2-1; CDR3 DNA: TGTGCCAGCAGTGACCTCCGGGGGTACAATGAGCAGTTCTTC; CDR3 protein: CASSDLRGYNEQFF
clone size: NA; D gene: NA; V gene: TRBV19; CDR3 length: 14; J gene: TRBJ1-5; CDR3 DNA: TGTGCCAGTACCGACTGGGGGGAGGCTCAGCCCCAGCATTTT; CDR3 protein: CASTDWGEAQPQHF
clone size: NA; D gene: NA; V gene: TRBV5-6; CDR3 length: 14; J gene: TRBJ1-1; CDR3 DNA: TGTGCCAGCAGCTTGTATCAGGTAGTCGGTGAAGCTTTCTTT; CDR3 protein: CASSLYQVVGEAFF
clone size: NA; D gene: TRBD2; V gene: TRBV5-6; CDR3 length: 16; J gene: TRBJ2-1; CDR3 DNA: TGTGCCAGCAGGATGAAGCGGGAGAGCTCCTACAATGAGCAGTTCTTC; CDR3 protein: CASRMKRESSYNEQFF
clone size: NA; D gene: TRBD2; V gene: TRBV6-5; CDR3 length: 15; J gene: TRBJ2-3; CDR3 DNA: TGTGCCAGCACCCCCCTAGCGGGAGGGTCGGATACGCAGTATTTT; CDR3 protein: CASTPLAGGSDTQYF
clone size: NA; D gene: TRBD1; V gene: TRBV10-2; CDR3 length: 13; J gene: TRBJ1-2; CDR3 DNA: TGCGCCAGCACCGGGACAGGGGTGTCAGGCTACACCTTC; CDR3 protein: CASTGTGVSGYTF
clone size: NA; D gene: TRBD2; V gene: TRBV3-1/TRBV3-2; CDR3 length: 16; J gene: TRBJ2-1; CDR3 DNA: TGTGCCAGCAGCCAAGTACTAGCGGGAGGTGACAATGAGCAGTTCTTC; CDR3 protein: CASSQVLAGGDNEQFF
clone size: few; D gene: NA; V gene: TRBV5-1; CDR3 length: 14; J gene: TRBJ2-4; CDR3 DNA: TGCGCCAGCAGCTTGGATCCCGAGGGGAACATTCAGTACTTC; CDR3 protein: CASSLDPEGNIQYF